The T cell receptor (beta chain) described here comes from a study of CD8 T cells in ankylosing spondylitis. Study-wide results and limits: Within matched ankylosing spondylitis synovial fluid, disease-linked clones were reportedly significantly enriched.

This CDR3 has 13 residues. V lost 1 base, J lost 6 bases, and 7 bases lay in between. Germline lookup yields CDR1 SGHTA and CDR2 FQGTGA. As concerns this clonotype: Its cognate antigen is unknown.

Each CDR3 protein is one row after TCRdb ran MiXCR on the 5' RACE reads. The sample holds about 220,000 distinct CDR3 sequences, 20% to 30% seen once. This sequence originates from a male donor with ankylosing spondylitis or in good health (not recorded which). The sequencing input was blood, either unsorted or a sorted T cell fraction (not recorded which). V gene TRBV7-3 combines with J gene TRBJ2-1; D is unclear. CDR3 coding DNA: TGTGCCAGCAGCTTAAATCCAAGCAATGAGCAGTTCTTC. Its translation is CASSLNPSNEQFF.